The 17 T cell receptor beta chains presented below share a single source sample, sequenced in a study of blood T cell repertoires in COVID-19. Assay: immunoSEQ multiplex PCR; the TCRdb copy retains only in-frame clones and omits some. The sample has 97,000 or so clones, 87% seen once; the top ten hold roughly 2%. What was sequenced was peripheral blood. The receptors stem from a man between 50 and 59 years old with active COVID-19.

This chain joins TRBV19 and TRBJ2-7; no clear D. V shed 6 bases and J shed 2 bases, with 11 bases lying between them. CDR3 size: 13 residues. Germline V gene lookup returns CDR1 LNHDA and CDR2 SQIVND (reference sequence). CDR3 sequence (DNA): TGTGCCAGTAGATCCCAGGATGCCTACGAGCAGTACTTC. Its translation: CASRSQDAYEQYF.

V and J are TRBV10-3 and TRBJ1-3; 10 bases are shared with TRBD1. Germline trimming cut 4 bases from V and 0 bases from J; bases unmatched to any gene: 12. Germline-derived CDR1 and CDR2 are ENHRY and SYGVKD. The CDR3 loop spans 19 amino acids. The CDR3 DNA reads TGTGCCATCAGTGCAGGAACCGGGACAGGGGCCGTCTCTGGAAACACCATATATTTT. Translation gives CAISAGTGTGAVSGNTIYF.

This chain links TRBV4-1 with TRBJ2-1, with a tentative D call TRBD1 (6 bases). Germline CDR1 reads MGHRA; CDR2 reads YSYEKL. CDR3 length equals 15 residues. V lost 0 bases and J 9 bases, leaving 15 bases between the germline ends. CDR3 coding DNA: TGCGCCAGCAGCCAAGAGGCGGAGCTAGGGGGTGAGCAGTTCTTC. It translates to CASSQEAELGGEQFF.

The genes are TRBV30 and TRBJ1-4, with 7 bases fitting TRBD1. Trimming at V came to 1 base and at J to 7 bases, leaving 3 bases not matched to a gene. The V gene's germline CDR1 is GTSNPN and CDR2 SVGIG (reference sequence). This CDR3 comprises 13 residues. Here the CDR3 reads CAWSGQGGEKLFF. The CDR3 bases are TGTGCCTGGAGTGGACAGGGAGGTGAAAAACTGTTTTTT.

The rearrangement uses TRBV5-6 and TRBJ2-4, with 11 nucleotides matching TRBD1. This CDR3 spans 15 amino acids. J gave up 7 bases and V 4 bases, and 7 bases lay outside the gene matches. Germline V gives CDR1 SGHDT, CDR2 YYEEEE. CDR3 nucleotide sequence: TGTGCCAGCAGCCCTTCCGGGACAGGGGGGAACATTCAGTACTTC. Translation: CASSPSGTGGNIQYF. Full variable domain (remainder filled in from reference TRBV5-6 and TRBJ2-4): DAGVTQSPTHLIKTRGQQVTLRCSPKSGHDTVSWYQQALGQGPQFIFQYYEEEERQRGNFPDRFSGHQFPNYSSELNVNALLLGDSALYLCASSPSGTGGNIQYFGAGTRLSVL.

V is TRBV6-1 and J is TRBJ1-3; perhaps TRBD1 as D (5 bases). This CDR3 comprises 14 residues. Germline V gives CDR1 MNHNS, CDR2 SASEGT. V was pared by 3 bases and J by 7 bases, with 13 bases between. The CDR3 here is CASSEPGDVNTIYF. The DNA of the CDR3 is TGTGCCAGCAGTGAGCCGGGGGACGTGAACACCATATATTTT.

J is TRBJ2-2 and V is TRBV7-2; D is unclear. Trimming cost V 5 bases and J 0 bases, with 4 bases left between them. The CDR3 is made up of 13 amino acids. Per germline, CDR1 SGHTA and CDR2 FQGNSA. The CDR3 region has the DNA TGTGCCAGCAGCGCGTCGAACACCGGGGAGCTGTTTTTT. It encodes CASSASNTGELFF.

This sequence joins TRBV6-2 or TRBV6-3 and TRBJ2-4; 13 bases fit TRBD2. CDR1 is MNHEY, CDR2 SVGEGT, per germline. With 5 bases clipped from V and 1 base from J, the junction kept 14 bases outside the gene matches. The CDR3 is made up of 20 amino acids. For the CDR3, the DNA is TGTGCCAGCAGTCATTCGACTAGCGGGGGGCCGGTCCGGGCCAAAAACATTCAGTACTTC. This translates into CASSHSTSGGPVRAKNIQYF.

The gene calls are TRBV5-4 and TRBJ2-7; tentative D call: TRBD2 (6 bases). The CDR3 has 14 residues. Germline V gives CDR1 SGHNT, CDR2 YYREEE (reference sequence). Trimming shortened V by 2 bases and J by 2 bases, and 11 bases separated the two germline ends. CDR3 residues: CASSLPGDPYEQYF. CDR3 coding DNA: TGTGCCAGCAGCTTACCGGGGGATCCCTACGAGCAGTACTTC.

The chain is built from TRBV3-1 (or the pseudogene TRBV3-2) and TRBJ2-5, with 7 bases lining up with TRBD2. This CDR3 contains 14 residues. V trimming: 2 bases; J trimming: 5 bases; junction bases outside the gene matches: 5. Germline V lookup: CDR1 LGHDT, CDR2 YNNKEL (reference sequence). CDR3 sequence (DNA): TGTGCCAGCAGCCAATGGAGGGGAGGGGAGACCCAGTACTTC. This encodes CASSQWRGGETQYF.

The rearrangement uses TRBV5-4 and TRBJ2-4; 9 nucleotides agree with TRBD2. J gave up 8 bases and V 5 bases, and 2 bases lay outside the gene matches. The CDR3 extends over 12 amino acids. The V gene's germline CDR1 is SGHNT and CDR2 YYREEE (reference sequence). CDR3 DNA sequence: TGTGCCAGCAGGGCGGGGGGGGACATTCAGTACTTC. It specifies CASRAGGDIQYF. Filled out from reference TRBV5-4 and TRBJ2-4, the complete variable domain reads ETGVTQSPTHLIKTRGQQVTLRCSSQSGHNTVSWYQQALGQGPQFIFQYYREEENGRGNFPPRFSGLQFPNYSSELNVNALELDDSALYLCASRAGGDIQYFGAGTRLSVL.

The V and J genes are TRBV19 and TRBJ2-2; 8 bases are a match to TRBD1. With 6 bases clipped from V and 4 bases from J, the junction kept 7 bases outside the gene matches. Germline V lookup: CDR1 LNHDA, CDR2 SQIVND (reference sequence). This CDR3 is 15 amino acids long. The DNA of the CDR3 is TGTGCCAGTAGCCCAGGGGGCAGGAGCACCGGGGAGCTGTTTTTT. It translates to CASSPGGRSTGELFF. Based on the CDR3 plus reference TRBV19 and TRBJ2-2, the full variable domain is DGGITQSPKYLFRKEGQNVTLSCEQNLNHDAMYWYRQDPGQGLRLIYYSQIVNDFQKGDIAEGYSVSREKKESFPLTVTSAQKNPTAFYLCASSPGGRSTGELFFGEGSRLTVL.

The chain joins TRBV5-1 to TRBJ2-1; D possibly corresponds to TRBD2 (5 bases). There are 15 residues in the CDR3. The V gene's germline CDR1 is SGHRS and CDR2 YFSETQ. V was trimmed by 0 bases and J by 5 bases, leaving 12 bases between them. The DNA for the CDR3 is TGCGCCAGCAGCTTGGTGCGAAGGAGGAACAATGAGCAGTTCTTC. This codes for CASSLVRRRNNEQFF.

The V call is TRBV3-1 (or the pseudogene TRBV3-2), the J call TRBJ1-2; D remains ambiguous. Germline values: CDR1 LGHDT, CDR2 YNNKEL (reference sequence). CDR3 length: 13 amino acids. Trimming removed 6 bases at V and 4 bases at J, with 12 bases between. CDR3 sequence reads: CASSPRLGYGYTF. As DNA, the CDR3 is TGTGCCAGCAGTCCTCGGCTAGGCTATGGCTACACCTTC.

The gene calls are TRBV19 and TRBJ2-3; 10 bases agree with TRBD1. Germline V CDR1 and CDR2: LNHDA, SQIVND (reference sequence). After removal of 3 bases from V and 6 bases from J, the junction contained 3 bases not matched to a gene. The CDR3 contains 14 residues. CDR3 DNA: TGTGCCAGTAGTATGACAGGGGGCAGCGATACGCAGTATTTT. Its translation: CASSMTGGSDTQYF.

V gene TRBV5-1 combines with J gene TRBJ1-6; the match to TRBD1 covers 7 bases. The CDR3 consists of 16 residues. Germline-derived CDR1 and CDR2 are SGHRS and YFSETQ. The V segment lost 5 bases and the J segment 14 bases; nucleotides outside the gene matches: 19. The CDR3 region has the DNA TGCGCCAGCAGAAGTGGGGGTACAGGGGACCTCAGGGCCCTCCACTTT. Its translation is CASRSGGTGDLRALHF.

The chain combines TRBV6-5 with TRBJ2-3, with TRBD2 identical over 11 bases. The CDR3 runs to 15 residues. Germline V CDR1 and CDR2: MNHEY, SVGAGI. Germline trimming cut 6 bases from V and 1 base from J; bases unmatched to any gene: 3. Written as DNA, the CDR3 is TGTGCCAGCAGCAAACTAGCGGGGGGCACAGATACGCAGTATTTT. Translated: CASSKLAGGTDTQYF.